These 13 T cell receptor beta chains share one sample of origin, sequenced in a study of blood T cell repertoires in COVID-19. The data were produced by immunoSEQ multiplex PCR, yet TCRdb's version contains in-frame clones alone and is incomplete. The table lists 150,000 to 200,000 clones, approximately 79% of them singletons. The specimen was peripheral blood. Source of these receptors: a woman older than 75 with acute or convalescent COVID-19.

The genes are TRBV27 and TRBJ2-7; D is unresolved. The CDR3 runs to 14 residues. V was pared by 9 bases and J by 5 bases, with 20 bases between. CDR1 and CDR2 from the germline V gene are MNHEY and SMNVEV (reference sequence). The CDR3 loop reads CASRGDSRTHEQYF. The CDR3 DNA sequence: TGTGCCAGTAGAGGAGACTCTCGTACCCACGAGCAGTACTTC.

The rearrangement uses TRBV7-2 and TRBJ2-3; the D is unclear. V lost 3 bases, J lost 2 bases, and 3 bases lay in between. Germline lookup yields CDR1 SGHTA and CDR2 FQGNSA. The CDR3 spans 12 residues. CDR3 nucleotides: TGTGCCAGCAGCTTTTACACAGATACGCAGTATTTT. Amino acid sequence: CASSFYTDTQYF.

This clone has just one count. The rearrangement uses TRBV5-1 and TRBJ2-3; D uncertain. V was clipped by 0 bases and J by 0 bases, with 11 bases between them. The germline V gene encodes CDR1 SGHRS and CDR2 YFSETQ. The CDR3 runs 16 residues. The CDR3 protein is CASSLVRSRSTDTQYF. DNA for the CDR3: TGCGCCAGCAGCTTGGTAAGGAGCAGAAGCACAGATACGCAGTATTTT. The full variable domain, in which reference TRBV5-1 and TRBJ2-3 provide the parts outside the CDR3, is KAGVTQTPRYLIKTRGQQVTLSCSPISGHRSVSWYQQTPGQGLQFLFEYFSETQRNKGNFPGRFSGRQFSNSRSEMNVSTLELGDSALYLCASSLVRSRSTDTQYFGPGTRLTVL.

This chain connects TRBV25-1 to TRBJ1-2; 8 nucleotides match TRBD1. The CDR3 extends over 14 amino acids. Germline V lookup: CDR1 MGHDK, CDR2 SYGVNS. The V and J ends lost 4 bases and 5 bases, in that order; junction bases with no gene match: 6. CDR3 sequence reads: CASSGTGLGYGYTF. Here the CDR3 DNA reads TGTGCCAGCAGTGGGACAGGGTTGGGATATGGCTACACCTTC.

A single count supports this clone. This chain connects TRBV5-1 to TRBJ2-2; 9 nucleotides line up with TRBD2. This CDR3 comprises 15 residues. Germline loops: CDR1 SGHRS, CDR2 YFSETQ. J gave up 4 bases and V 5 bases, and 6 bases lay outside the gene matches. CDR3 DNA sequence: TGCGCCAGCAGACAGAATAGCGGGAGCACCGGGGAGCTGTTTTTT. It encodes CASRQNSGSTGELFF.

The chain carries TRBV7-2 and TRBJ2-2, with D perhaps matching TRBD2 (5 bases). Between the trimmed V and J ends, which lost 5 bases and 0 bases, there was a span of 16 bases. Germline CDR1 reads SGHTA; CDR2 reads FQGNSA. The CDR3 sequence is 17 residues long. The CDR3 DNA is TGTGCCAGCAGCATTCGGAGCGGCACAGCGAACACCGGGGAGCTGTTTTTT. This codes for CASSIRSGTANTGELFF.

This clone came up a few times. The chain couples TRBV5-4 to TRBJ1-1; D is possibly TRBD1 (5 bases). The CDR3 runs to 14 residues. V gave up 1 base and J gave up 2 bases, with 9 bases separating them. Germline V lookup: CDR1 SGHNT, CDR2 YYREEE (reference sequence). CDR3 region: CASSLPGINTEAFF. The CDR3 DNA sequence: TGTGCCAGCAGCTTGCCAGGGATAAACACTGAAGCTTTCTTT.

The gene calls are TRBV2 and TRBJ1-2, with TRBD1 matching 7 bases. This CDR3 region has 13 residues. Trimming at V came to 7 bases and at J to 2 bases, leaving 4 bases not matched to a gene. Germline lookup yields CDR1 SNHLY and CDR2 FYNNEI. In nucleotides, the CDR3 is TGTGCCAGCACTTTGACAGGGAACTATGGCTACACCTTC. Its protein product is CASTLTGNYGYTF.

V and J are TRBV7-9 and TRBJ2-5, with 9 bases fitting TRBD1. Germline V gives CDR1 SEHNR, CDR2 FQNEAQ (reference sequence). The V and J ends lost 4 bases and 5 bases, in that order; junction bases with no gene match: 5. The CDR3 loop spans 14 amino acids. The DNA for the CDR3 is TGTGCCAGCAGCTCGTACAGGGGGCGTGAGACCCAGTACTTC. It is translated as CASSSYRGRETQYF.

The chain carries TRBV19 and TRBJ1-1, with D possibly matching TRBD1 (5 bases). CDR1 and CDR2 (germline): LNHDA, SQIVND (reference sequence). This CDR3 is built from 16 residues. The V gene lost 3 bases and the J gene lost 1 base, with 15 bases spanning the gap. The CDR3 bases are TGTGCCAGTAGTATTGGGCCCGGCAGGGAGAACACTGAAGCTTTCTTT. It codes for CASSIGPGRENTEAFF. Complete variable domain (other parts from reference TRBV19 and TRBJ1-1): DGGITQSPKYLFRKEGQNVTLSCEQNLNHDAMYWYRQDPGQGLRLIYYSQIVNDFQKGDIAEGYSVSREKKESFPLTVTSAQKNPTAFYLCASSIGPGRENTEAFFGQGTRLTVV.

The chain uses TRBV5-4 and TRBJ1-5, with D possibly matching TRBD1 (6 bases). Germline CDR1 is SGHNT and CDR2 is YYREEE (reference sequence). This CDR3 has 14 amino acids. Trimming took 0 bases from V and 5 from J, leaving 9 bases between them. The CDR3 here is CASSLDRADQPQHF. The CDR3 bases are TGTGCCAGCAGCTTGGACAGGGCCGATCAGCCCCAGCATTTT.

The chain recombines TRBV18 with TRBJ2-3; TRBD1 aligns across 8 bases. Germline loops: CDR1 KGHSH, CDR2 LQKENI. The CDR3 is 14 amino acids. Trimming cost V 1 base and J 4 bases; bases outside gene matches: 1. CDR3: CASSPQTGADTQYF. DNA of the CDR3: TGTGCCAGCTCACCACAGACAGGGGCAGATACGCAGTATTTT.

The rearrangement joins TRBV19 to TRBJ2-5, with 7 bases identical to TRBD2. CDR1 LNHDA and CDR2 SQIVND come from the germline V gene (reference sequence). Trimming removed 7 bases from V and 0 bases from J; junction bases left unmatched: 8. This CDR3 contains 15 residues. CDR3 nucleotide sequence: TGTGCCAGTACTTCCTCGGGAGGCTACCAAGAGACCCAGTACTTC. Its protein is CASTSSGGYQETQYF.